This T cell receptor beta chain was obtained from a study of blood T cell repertoires in COVID-19. Authors' methods: Amplification with reference gene primers provided the estimates of nucleated cell counts. Repertoires were generated with immunoSEQ multiplex PCR, while TCRdb's copy carries only in-frame clones and drops some. That table supplies the V and J calls and clone size; D and trimming were determined from the DNA. The profile covers more than 40,000 clones, with 80% to 90% appearing a single time and 15% to 17% taken by the ten largest. The V and J ends lost 3 bases and 0 bases respectively, with 6 bases between them. The CDR3 sequence is 14 residues long. The germline V gene has CDR1 KGHSH and CDR2 LQKENI.

The J gene is TRBJ1-5, the V gene TRBV18; maybe TRBD1 (5 bases). The specimen sequenced was peripheral blood. The sequence came from a human donor in a cohort sampled during active COVID-19. The donor label of this sample is uncertain. CDR3 sequence (DNA): TGTGCCAGCTCACCGACAGATAGCAATCAGCCCCAGCATTTT. It translates to CASSPTDSNQPQHF.